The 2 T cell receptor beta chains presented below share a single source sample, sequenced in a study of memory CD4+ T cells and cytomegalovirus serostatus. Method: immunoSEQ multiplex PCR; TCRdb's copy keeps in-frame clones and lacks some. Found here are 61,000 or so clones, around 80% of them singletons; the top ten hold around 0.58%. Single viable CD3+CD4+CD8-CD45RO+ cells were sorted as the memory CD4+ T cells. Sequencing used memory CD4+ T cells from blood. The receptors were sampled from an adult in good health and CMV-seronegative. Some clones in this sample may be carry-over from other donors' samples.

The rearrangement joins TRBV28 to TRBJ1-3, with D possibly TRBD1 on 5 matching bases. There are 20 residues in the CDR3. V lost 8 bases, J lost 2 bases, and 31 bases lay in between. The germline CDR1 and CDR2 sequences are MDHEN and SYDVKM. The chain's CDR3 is CASVLADVGAGPFTGNTIYF. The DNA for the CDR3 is TGTGCCAGCGTCTTAGCCGATGTCGGGGCAGGGCCCTTTACTGGAAACACCATATATTTT.

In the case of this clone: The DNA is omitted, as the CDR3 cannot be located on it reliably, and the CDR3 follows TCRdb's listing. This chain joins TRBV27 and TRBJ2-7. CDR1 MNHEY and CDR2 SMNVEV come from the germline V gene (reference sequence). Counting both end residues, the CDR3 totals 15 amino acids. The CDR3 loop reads CASSFGEGGSYEQYF.